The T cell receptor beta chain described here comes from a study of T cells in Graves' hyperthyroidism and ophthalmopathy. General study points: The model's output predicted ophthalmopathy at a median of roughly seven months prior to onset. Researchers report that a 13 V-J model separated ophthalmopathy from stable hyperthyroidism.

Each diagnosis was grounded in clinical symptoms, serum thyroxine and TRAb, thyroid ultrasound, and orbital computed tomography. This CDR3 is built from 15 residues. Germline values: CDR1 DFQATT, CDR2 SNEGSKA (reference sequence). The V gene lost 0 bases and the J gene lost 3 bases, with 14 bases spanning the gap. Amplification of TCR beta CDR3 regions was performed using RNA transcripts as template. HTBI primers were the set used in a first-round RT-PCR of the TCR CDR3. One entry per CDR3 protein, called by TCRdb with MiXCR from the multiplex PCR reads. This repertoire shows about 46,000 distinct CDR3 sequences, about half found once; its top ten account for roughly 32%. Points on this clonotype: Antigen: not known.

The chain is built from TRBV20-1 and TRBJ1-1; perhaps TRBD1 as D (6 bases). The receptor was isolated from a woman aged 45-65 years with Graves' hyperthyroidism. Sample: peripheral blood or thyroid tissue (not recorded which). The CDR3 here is CSARDVGAGDTEAFF. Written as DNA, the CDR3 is TGCAGTGCTAGAGATGTGGGGGCTGGGGACACTGAAGCTTTCTTT.